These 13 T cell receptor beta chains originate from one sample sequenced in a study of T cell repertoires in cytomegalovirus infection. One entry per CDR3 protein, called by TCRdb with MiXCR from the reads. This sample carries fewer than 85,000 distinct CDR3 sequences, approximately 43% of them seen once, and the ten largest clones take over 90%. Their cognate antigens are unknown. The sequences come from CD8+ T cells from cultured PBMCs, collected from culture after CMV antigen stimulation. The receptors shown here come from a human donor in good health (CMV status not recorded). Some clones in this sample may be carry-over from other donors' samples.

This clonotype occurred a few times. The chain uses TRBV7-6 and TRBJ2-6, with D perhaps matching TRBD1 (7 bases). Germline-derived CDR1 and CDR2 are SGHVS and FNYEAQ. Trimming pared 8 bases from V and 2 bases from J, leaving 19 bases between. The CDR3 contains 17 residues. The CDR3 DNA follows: TGTGCCAGCGGCGGCGGGACAGTGCCTCCTGGGGCCAACGTCCTGACTTTC. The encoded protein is CASGGGTVPPGANVLTF.

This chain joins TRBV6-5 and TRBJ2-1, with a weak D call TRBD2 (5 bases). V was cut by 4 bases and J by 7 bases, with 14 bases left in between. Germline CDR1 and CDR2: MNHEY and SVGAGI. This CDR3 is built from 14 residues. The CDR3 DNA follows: TGTGCCAGCAGTTGGGATCGGACTGAAAATGAGCAGTTCTTC. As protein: CASSWDRTENEQFF.

CDR3 nucleotide sequence: TGTGCCAGCAGTACAGGAGAGGCTAACTATGGCTACACCTTC. Protein product: CASSTGEANYGYTF. The V gene is TRBV6-5, the J gene TRBJ1-2; D is perhaps TRBD1 (5 bases). The ends were cut back, 5 bases at V and 0 bases at J, with 10 bases in the middle. Germline CDR1 and CDR2: MNHEY and SVGAGI. The CDR3 has 14 residues.

The CDR3 sequence is CASSLDVGETQYF. CDR3 DNA: TGTGCCAGCAGCTTGGATGTGGGAGAGACCCAGTACTTC. V usage is TRBV5-6 and J usage is TRBJ2-5; D unclear. The germline V gene has CDR1 SGHDT and CDR2 YYEEEE. The V and J ends lost 0 bases and 4 bases respectively, with 7 bases between them. The CDR3 sequence is 13 residues long.

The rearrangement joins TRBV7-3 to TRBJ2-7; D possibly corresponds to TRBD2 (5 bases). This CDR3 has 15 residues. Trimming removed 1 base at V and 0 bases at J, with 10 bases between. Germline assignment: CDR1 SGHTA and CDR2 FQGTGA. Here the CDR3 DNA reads TGTGCCAGCAGCTTAAGAGGGAAGAGCTCCTACGAGCAGTACTTC. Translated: CASSLRGKSSYEQYF.

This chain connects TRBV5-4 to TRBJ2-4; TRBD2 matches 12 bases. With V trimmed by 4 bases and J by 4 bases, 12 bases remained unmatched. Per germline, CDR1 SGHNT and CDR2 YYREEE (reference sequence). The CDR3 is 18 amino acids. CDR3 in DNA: TGTGCCAGCAGCCTATCCCAACTAGCGGGAGGATCAAAAAACATTCAGTACTTC. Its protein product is CASSLSQLAGGSKNIQYF. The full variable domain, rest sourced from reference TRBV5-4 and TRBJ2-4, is ETGVTQSPTHLIKTRGQQVTLRCSSQSGHNTVSWYQQALGQGPQFIFQYYREEENGRGNFPPRFSGLQFPNYSSELNVNALELDDSALYLCASSLSQLAGGSKNIQYFGAGTRLSVL.

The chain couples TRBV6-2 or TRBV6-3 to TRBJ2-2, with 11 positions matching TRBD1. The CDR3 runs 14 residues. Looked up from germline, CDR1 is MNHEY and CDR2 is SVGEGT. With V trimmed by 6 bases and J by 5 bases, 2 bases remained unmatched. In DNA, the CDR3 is TGTGCCAGCAGCAGGGACAGGGGGACCGGGGAGCTGTTTTTT. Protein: CASSRDRGTGELFF.

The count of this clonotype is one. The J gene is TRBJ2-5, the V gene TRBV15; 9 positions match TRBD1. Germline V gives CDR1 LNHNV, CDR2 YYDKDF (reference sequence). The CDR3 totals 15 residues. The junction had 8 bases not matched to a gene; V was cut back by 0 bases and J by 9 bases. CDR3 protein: CATSRDRGQGGAQYF. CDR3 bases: TGTGCCACCAGCAGAGATAGGGGACAGGGAGGGGCCCAGTACTTC. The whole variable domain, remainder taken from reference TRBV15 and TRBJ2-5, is DAMVIQNPRYQVTQFGKPVTLSCSQTLNHNVMYWYQQKSSQAPKLLFHYYDKDFNNEADTPDNFQSRRPNTSFCFLDIRSPGLGDTAMYLCATSRDRGQGGAQYFGPGTRLLVL.

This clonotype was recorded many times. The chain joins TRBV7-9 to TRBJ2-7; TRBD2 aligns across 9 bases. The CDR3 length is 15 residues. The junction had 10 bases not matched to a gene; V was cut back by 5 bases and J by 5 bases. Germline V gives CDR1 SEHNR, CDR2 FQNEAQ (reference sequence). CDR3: CASSDIAGAAHEQYF. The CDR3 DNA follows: TGTGCCAGCAGCGACATAGCGGGAGCAGCCCACGAGCAGTACTTC.

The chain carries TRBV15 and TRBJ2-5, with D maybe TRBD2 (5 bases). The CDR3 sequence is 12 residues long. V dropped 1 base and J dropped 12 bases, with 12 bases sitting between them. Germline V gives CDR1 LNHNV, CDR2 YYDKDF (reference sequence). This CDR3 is CATSRGRTSKYF. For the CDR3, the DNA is TGTGCCACCAGCAGAGGGAGGACCTCGAAGTACTTC. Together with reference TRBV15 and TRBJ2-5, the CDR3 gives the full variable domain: DAMVIQNPRYQVTQFGKPVTLSCSQTLNHNVMYWYQQKSSQAPKLLFHYYDKDFNNEADTPDNFQSRRPNTSFCFLDIRSPGLGDTAMYLCATSRGRTSKYFGPGTRLLVL.

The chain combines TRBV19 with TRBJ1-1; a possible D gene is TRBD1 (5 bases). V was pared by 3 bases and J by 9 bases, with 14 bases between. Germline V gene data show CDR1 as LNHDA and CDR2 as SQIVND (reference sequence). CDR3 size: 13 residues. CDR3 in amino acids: CASSISPGRKAFF. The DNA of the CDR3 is TGTGCCAGTAGTATCAGCCCAGGGCGGAAAGCTTTCTTT.

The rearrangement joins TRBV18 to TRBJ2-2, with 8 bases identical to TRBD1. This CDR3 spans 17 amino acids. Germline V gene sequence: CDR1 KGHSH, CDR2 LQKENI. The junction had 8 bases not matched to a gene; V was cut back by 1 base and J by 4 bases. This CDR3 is CASSPRLGTGRTGELFF. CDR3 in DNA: TGTGCCAGCTCACCACGCCTCGGGACAGGTCGCACCGGGGAGCTGTTTTTT.

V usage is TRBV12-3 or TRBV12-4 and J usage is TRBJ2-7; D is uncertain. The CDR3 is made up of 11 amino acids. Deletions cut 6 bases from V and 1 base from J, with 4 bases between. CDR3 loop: CASRGSYEQYF. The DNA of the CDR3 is TGTGCCAGCAGGGGGTCCTACGAGCAGTACTTC.